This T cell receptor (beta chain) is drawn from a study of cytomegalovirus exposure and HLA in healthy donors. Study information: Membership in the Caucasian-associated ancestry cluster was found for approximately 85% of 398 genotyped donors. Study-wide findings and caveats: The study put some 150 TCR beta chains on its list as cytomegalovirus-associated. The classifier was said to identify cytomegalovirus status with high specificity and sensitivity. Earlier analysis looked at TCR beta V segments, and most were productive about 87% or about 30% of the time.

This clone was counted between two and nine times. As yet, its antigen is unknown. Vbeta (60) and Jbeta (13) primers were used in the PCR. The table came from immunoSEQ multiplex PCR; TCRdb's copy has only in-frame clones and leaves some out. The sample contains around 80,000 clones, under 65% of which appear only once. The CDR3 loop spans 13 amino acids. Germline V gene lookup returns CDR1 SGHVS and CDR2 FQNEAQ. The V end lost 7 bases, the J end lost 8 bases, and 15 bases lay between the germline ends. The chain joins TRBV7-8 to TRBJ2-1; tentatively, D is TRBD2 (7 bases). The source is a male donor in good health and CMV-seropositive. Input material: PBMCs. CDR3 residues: CASTRGGEYEQFF. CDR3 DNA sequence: TGTGCCAGCACTAGGGGGGGCGAATATGAGCAGTTCTTC.